This T cell receptor beta chain derives from a study of regulatory T cells in long-lasting Graves disease. Time point: newly diagnosed GD, antithyroid drugs for less than 3 months. The TCR library was prepared using RNA isolated from PBMCs. This clonotype was counted many times. Sequencing libraries for TCR beta were prepared with iRepertoire HTBI primers and Arm-PCR of CDR3 regions. TCRdb re-called the multiplex PCR reads with MiXCR, one entry per CDR3 protein. The data show 350,000 to 550,000 distinct CDR3 sequences, 15% seen once. From germline, CDR1 is SGHVS and CDR2 FQNEAQ. CDR3 length equals 14 residues. V lost 2 bases and J 4 bases, leaving 11 bases between the germline ends. In addition, the sample was reused for a study of T cells in Graves' hyperthyroidism and ophthalmopathy.

The TCR originated in a woman aged 25 to 39 with Graves disease. The material sequenced was peripheral blood mononuclear cells (PBMCs), taken at new diagnosis, from a patient treated with antithyroid drugs. V gene TRBV7-8 combines with J gene TRBJ1-1, with D possibly matching TRBD1 (6 bases). The CDR3 DNA sequence: TGTGCCAGCAGCTTACAACAGGGCAGCACTGAAGCTTTCTTT. Its translation is CASSLQQGSTEAFF.